A selection of T cell receptor beta chains follows, all from one sample in a study of blood T cell repertoires in COVID-19. Only in-frame clones appear in the TCRdb table, and some are missing; sequencing was by immunoSEQ multiplex PCR. In the table there are some 350,000 clones, about 90% of which are singletons. The sample comprised peripheral blood. These receptors all come from a woman under 30 who had recovered from COVID-19. Both conserved end residues are part of each CDR3. The D gene is left open where the match is weak. Clone size appears in some rows only: once, few, many, or a class for an expanded clone.

length: 13
D: TRBD2
J: TRBJ2-5
size: once
V: TRBV24-1
CDR3: CATRGGVQETQYF
DNA: TGTGCCACCAGGGGGGGGGTTCAAGAGACCCAGTACTTC

length: 15
D: -
J: TRBJ1-5
size: once
V: TRBV19
CDR3: CASSIGSPVVQPQHF
DNA: TGTGCCAGTAGTATAGGCTCCCCGGTAGTCCAGCCCCAGCATTTT

length: 14
D: -
J: TRBJ1-6
size: -
V: TRBV30
CDR3: CAWRMRTDNSPLHF
DNA: TGTGCCTGGAGGATGAGGACAGATAATTCACCCCTCCACTTT

length: 18
D: TRBD2
J: TRBJ2-2
size: -
V: TRBV7-2
CDR3: CASSLGLAGGTFGGELFF
DNA: TGTGCCAGCAGCCTTGGACTAGCGGGAGGCACTTTCGGCGGGGAGCTGTTTTTT

length: 13
D: -
J: TRBJ1-1
size: -
V: TRBV5-6
CDR3: CASSLLSPPEAFF
DNA: TGTGCCAGCAGCTTGCTATCCCCCCCTGAAGCTTTCTTT

length: 13
D: -
J: TRBJ2-5
size: -
V: TRBV9
CDR3: CASSRSGKMAQYF
DNA: TGTGCCAGCAGCCGGTCCGGTAAGATGGCCCAGTACTTC

length: 15
D: -
J: TRBJ1-6
size: -
V: TRBV28
CDR3: CASSRSGNRNSPLHF
DNA: TGTGCCAGCAGTCGCTCAGGGAATCGCAATTCACCCCTCCACTTT

length: 15
D: -
J: TRBJ1-2
size: -
V: TRBV5-6
CDR3: CASSSRSSGVGGYTF
DNA: TGTGCCAGCAGCTCCAGATCCTCGGGAGTAGGGGGCTACACCTTC

length: 14
D: -
J: TRBJ2-3
size: -
V: TRBV4-3
CDR3: CASSQGLATDTQYF
DNA: TGCGCCAGCAGCCAAGGGCTAGCCACAGATACGCAGTATTTT

length: 13
D: -
J: TRBJ1-5
size: -
V: TRBV10-3
CDR3: CAISSTRDQPQHF
DNA: TGTGCCATCAGTTCAACGAGGGATCAGCCCCAGCATTTT

length: 13
D: -
J: TRBJ2-2
size: -
V: TRBV30
CDR3: CAWSVGRTGELFF
DNA: TGTGCCTGGAGTGTGGGCCGAACCGGGGAGCTGTTTTTT

length: 13
D: -
J: TRBJ1-2
size: -
V: TRBV7-9
CDR3: CASSLSREAGYTF
DNA: TGTGCCAGCAGCTTATCCAGGGAGGCTGGCTACACCTTC

length: 21
D: TRBD2
J: TRBJ2-1
size: -
V: TRBV28
CDR3: CASSSGVLSLAGGNGYNEQFF
DNA: TGTGCCAGCAGTTCGGGGGTTTTATCACTAGCGGGAGGCAATGGCTACAATGAGCAGTTCTTC

length: 15
D: -
J: TRBJ1-2
size: -
V: TRBV21-1
CDR3: CASSTITRANYGYTF
DNA: TGTGCCAGCAGCACTATTACCCGGGCTAACTATGGCTACACCTTC

length: 14
D: -
J: TRBJ2-1
size: -
V: TRBV9
CDR3: CASSVGGNDNEQFF
DNA: TGTGCCAGCAGCGTAGGCGGGAATGACAATGAGCAGTTCTTC

length: 15
D: TRBD2
J: TRBJ2-1
size: -
V: TRBV6-2/TRBV6-3
CDR3: CASSLSGSAYNEQFF
DNA: TGTGCCAGCAGTTTAAGCGGGAGTGCCTACAATGAGCAGTTCTTC

length: 14
D: -
J: TRBJ2-1
size: -
V: TRBV20-1
CDR3: CSASLSGPRNEQFF
DNA: TGCAGTGCTAGTCTTAGCGGTCCGCGCAATGAGCAGTTCTTC

length: 13
D: -
J: TRBJ2-1
size: -
V: TRBV7-2
CDR3: CASSFASYNEQFF
DNA: TGTGCCAGCAGCTTCGCCAGCTACAATGAGCAGTTCTTC

length: 18
D: TRBD2
J: TRBJ2-6
size: once
V: TRBV2
CDR3: CASSRTSGASSGANVLTF
DNA: TGTGCCAGCAGCCGGACTAGCGGGGCTTCCTCTGGGGCCAACGTCCTGACTTTC

length: 15
D: TRBD1
J: TRBJ2-1
size: -
V: TRBV19
CDR3: CASSIVGTGGLEQFF
DNA: TGTGCCAGTAGTATAGTGGGGACAGGGGGCCTTGAGCAGTTCTTC

length: 18
D: TRBD2
J: TRBJ2-1
size: -
V: TRBV29-1
CDR3: CSVQGTSGRAPTYNEQFF
DNA: TGCAGCGTCCAAGGGACTAGCGGGAGGGCCCCGACCTACAATGAGCAGTTCTTC

length: 13
D: -
J: TRBJ2-1
size: -
V: TRBV10-3
CDR3: CAIVGQGSDEQFF
DNA: TGTGCCATCGTTGGGCAGGGGAGCGATGAGCAGTTCTTC

length: 17
D: TRBD2
J: TRBJ2-3
size: -
V: TRBV4-1
CDR3: CASSQEASGRGADTQYF
DNA: TGCGCCAGCAGCCAAGAGGCTAGCGGGAGAGGGGCAGATACGCAGTATTTT